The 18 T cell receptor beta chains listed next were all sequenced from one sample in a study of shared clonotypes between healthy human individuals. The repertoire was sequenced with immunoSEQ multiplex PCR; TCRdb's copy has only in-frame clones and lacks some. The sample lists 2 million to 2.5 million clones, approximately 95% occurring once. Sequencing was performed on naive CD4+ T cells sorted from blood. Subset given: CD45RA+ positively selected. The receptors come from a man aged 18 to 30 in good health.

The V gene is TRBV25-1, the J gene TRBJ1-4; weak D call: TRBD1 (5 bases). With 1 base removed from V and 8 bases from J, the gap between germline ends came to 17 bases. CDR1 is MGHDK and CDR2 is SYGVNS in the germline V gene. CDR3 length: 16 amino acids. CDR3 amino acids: CASSELMTVQGEKLFF. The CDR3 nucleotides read TGTGCCAGCAGTGAATTGATGACAGTGCAGGGAGAAAAACTGTTTTTT. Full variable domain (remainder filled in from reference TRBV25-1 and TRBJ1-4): EADIYQTPRYLVIGTGKKITLECSQTMGHDKMYWYQQDPGMELHLIHYSYGVNSTEKGDLSSESTVSRIRTEHFPLTLESARPSHTSQYLCASSELMTVQGEKLFFGSGTQLSVL.

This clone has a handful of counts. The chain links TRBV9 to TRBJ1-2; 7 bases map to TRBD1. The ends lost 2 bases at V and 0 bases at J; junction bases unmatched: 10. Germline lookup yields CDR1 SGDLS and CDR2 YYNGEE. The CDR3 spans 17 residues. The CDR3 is CASSVGGGAPANYGYTF. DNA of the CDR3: TGTGCCAGCAGCGTTGGAGGGGGCGCGCCTGCTAACTATGGCTACACCTTC.

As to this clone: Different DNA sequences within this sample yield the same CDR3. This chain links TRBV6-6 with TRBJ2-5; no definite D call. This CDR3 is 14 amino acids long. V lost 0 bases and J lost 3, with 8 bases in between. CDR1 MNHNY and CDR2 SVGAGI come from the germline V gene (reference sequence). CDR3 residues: CASSYSGPKETQYF. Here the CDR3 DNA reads TGTGCCAGCAGTTACTCCGGGCCTAAAGAGACCCAGTACTTC.

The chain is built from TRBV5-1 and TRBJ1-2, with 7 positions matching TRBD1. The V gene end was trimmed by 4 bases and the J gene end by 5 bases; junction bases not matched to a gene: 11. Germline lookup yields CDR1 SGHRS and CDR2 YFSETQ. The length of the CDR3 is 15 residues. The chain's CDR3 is CASSQTTGKGYGYTF. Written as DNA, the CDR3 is TGCGCCAGCAGCCAGACGACAGGGAAGGGGTATGGCTACACCTTC.

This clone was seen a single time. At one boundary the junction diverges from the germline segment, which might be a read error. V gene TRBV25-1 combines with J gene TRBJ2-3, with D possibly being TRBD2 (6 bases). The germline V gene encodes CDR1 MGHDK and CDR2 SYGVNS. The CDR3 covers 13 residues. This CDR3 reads CASRLDEAGTWHF. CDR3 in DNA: TGTGCCAGCAGATTAGACGAAGCGGGTACGTGGCATTTT.

The CDR3 loop reads CASSELQGRANEQFF. CDR3 DNA sequence: TGCGCCAGCAGTGAGTTACAGGGCCGTGCGAATGAGCAGTTCTTC. The chain joins TRBV10-2 to TRBJ2-1; a possible D gene is TRBD1 (6 bases). The CDR3 runs 15 residues. Trimming took 1 base from V and 7 from J, leaving 14 bases between them. CDR1 and CDR2 (germline): WSHSY, SAAADI.

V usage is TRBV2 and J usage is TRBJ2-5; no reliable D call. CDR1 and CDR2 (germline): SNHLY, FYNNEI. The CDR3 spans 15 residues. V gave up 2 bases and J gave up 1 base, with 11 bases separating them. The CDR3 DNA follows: TGTGCCAGCAGTGAACCCCGGTTTGGCCAAGAGACCCAGTACTTC. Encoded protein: CASSEPRFGQETQYF.

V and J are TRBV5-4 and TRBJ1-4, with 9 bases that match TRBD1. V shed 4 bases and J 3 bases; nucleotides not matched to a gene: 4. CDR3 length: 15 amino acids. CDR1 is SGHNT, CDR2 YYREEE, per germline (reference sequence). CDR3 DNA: TGTGCCAGCAGCCCGACAGGGGGGTCTAATGAAAAACTGTTTTTT. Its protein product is CASSPTGGSNEKLFF. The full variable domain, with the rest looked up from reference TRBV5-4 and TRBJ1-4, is ETGVTQSPTHLIKTRGQQVTLRCSSQSGHNTVSWYQQALGQGPQFIFQYYREEENGRGNFPPRFSGLQFPNYSSELNVNALELDDSALYLCASSPTGGSNEKLFFGSGTQLSVL.

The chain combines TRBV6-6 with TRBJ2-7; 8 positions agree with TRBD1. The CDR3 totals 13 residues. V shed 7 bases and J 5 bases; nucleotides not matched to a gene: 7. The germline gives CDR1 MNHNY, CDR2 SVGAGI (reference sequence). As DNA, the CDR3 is TGTGCCAGCAATCCGGGACAGGTCCACGAGCAGTACTTC. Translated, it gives CASNPGQVHEQYF.

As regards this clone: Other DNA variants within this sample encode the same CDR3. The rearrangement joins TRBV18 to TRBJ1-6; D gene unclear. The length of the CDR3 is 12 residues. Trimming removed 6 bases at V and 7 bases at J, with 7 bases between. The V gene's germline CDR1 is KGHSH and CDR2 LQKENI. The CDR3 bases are TGTGCCAGCTCCCCGCCCAATTCACCCCTCCACTTT. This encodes CASSPPNSPLHF.

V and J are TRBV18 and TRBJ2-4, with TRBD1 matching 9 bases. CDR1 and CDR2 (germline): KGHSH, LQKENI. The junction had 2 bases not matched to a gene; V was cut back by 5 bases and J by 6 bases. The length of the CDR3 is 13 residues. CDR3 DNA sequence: TGTGCCAGCTCAGGACAGGGGATAAACATTCAGTACTTC. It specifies CASSGQGINIQYF. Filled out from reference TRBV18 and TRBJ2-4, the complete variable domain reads NAGVMQNPRHLVRRRGQEARLRCSPMKGHSHVYWYRQLPEEGLKFMVYLQKENIIDESGMPKERFSAEFPKEGPSILRIQQVVRGDSAAYFCASSGQGINIQYFGAGTRLSVL.

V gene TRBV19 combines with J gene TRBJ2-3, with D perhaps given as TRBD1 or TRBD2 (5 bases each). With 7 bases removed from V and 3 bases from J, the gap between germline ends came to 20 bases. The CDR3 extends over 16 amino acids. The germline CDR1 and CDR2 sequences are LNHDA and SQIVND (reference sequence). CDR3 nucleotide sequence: TGTGCCAGTACCCCTGGGTGGGTTGAGGGGACAGATACGCAGTATTTT. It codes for CASTPGWVEGTDTQYF.

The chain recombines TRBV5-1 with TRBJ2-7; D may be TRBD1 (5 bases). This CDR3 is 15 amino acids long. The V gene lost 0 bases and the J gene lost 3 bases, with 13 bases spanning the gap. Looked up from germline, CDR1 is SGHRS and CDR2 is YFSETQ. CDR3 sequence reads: CASSLAGPGLYEQYF. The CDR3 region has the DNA TGCGCCAGCAGCTTGGCAGGGCCCGGCCTCTACGAGCAGTACTTC.

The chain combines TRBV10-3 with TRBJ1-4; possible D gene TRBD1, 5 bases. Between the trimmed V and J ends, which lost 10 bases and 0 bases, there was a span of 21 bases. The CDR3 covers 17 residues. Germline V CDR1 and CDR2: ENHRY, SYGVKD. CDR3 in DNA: TGTGCCACACACGACAGTGGGCTTTCTGCAACTAATGAAAAACTGTTTTTT. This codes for CATHDSGLSATNEKLFF.

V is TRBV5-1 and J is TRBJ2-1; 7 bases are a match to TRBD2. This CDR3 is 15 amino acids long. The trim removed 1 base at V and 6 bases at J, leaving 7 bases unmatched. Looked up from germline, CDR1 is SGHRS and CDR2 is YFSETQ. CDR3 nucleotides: TGCGCCAGCAGCTTGTCGGGACTACTATTCAATGAGCAGTTCTTC. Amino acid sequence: CASSLSGLLFNEQFF.

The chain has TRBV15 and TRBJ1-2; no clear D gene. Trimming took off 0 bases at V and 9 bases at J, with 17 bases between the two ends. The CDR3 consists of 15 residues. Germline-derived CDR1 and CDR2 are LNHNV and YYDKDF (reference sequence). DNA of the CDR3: TGTGCCACCAGCAGAGACAGTCCCCTAGTAGTACGCTACACCTTC. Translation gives CATSRDSPLVVRYTF.

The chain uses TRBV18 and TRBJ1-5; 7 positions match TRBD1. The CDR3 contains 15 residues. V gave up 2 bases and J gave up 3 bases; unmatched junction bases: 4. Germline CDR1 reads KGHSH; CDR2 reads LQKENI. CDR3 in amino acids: CASSPEQGNNQPQHF. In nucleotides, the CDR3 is TGTGCCAGCTCACCAGAACAGGGGAACAATCAGCCCCAGCATTTT.

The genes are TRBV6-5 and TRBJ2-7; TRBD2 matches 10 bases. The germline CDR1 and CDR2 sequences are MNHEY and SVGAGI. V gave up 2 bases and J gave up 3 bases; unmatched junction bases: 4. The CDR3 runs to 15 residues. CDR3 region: CASSYVTSGNYEQYF. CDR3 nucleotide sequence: TGTGCCAGCAGTTACGTAACTAGCGGGAACTACGAGCAGTACTTC.